Following are 16 T cell receptor beta chains from one sample sequenced in a study of blood T cell repertoires in COVID-19. Repertoires were generated with immunoSEQ multiplex PCR, while TCRdb's copy carries only in-frame clones and drops some. The data show roughly 80,000 clones, with roughly 82% seen just once and 21% held by the top ten. Sequencing was done on a sample of peripheral blood. All receptors derive from a human donor in a cohort sampled during active COVID-19.

This rearrangement joins TRBV19 to TRBJ2-6; D possibly corresponds to TRBD1 (5 bases). The CDR3 extends over 15 amino acids. The germline gives CDR1 LNHDA, CDR2 SQIVND (reference sequence). V dropped 5 bases and J dropped 4 bases, with 12 bases sitting between them. The CDR3 nucleotides read TGTGCCAGTAGTTCTCAGGGTTCGGGGGCCAACGTCCTGACTTTC. Its protein is CASSSQGSGANVLTF.

The V and J genes are TRBV19 and TRBJ2-1; 7 nucleotides align to TRBD1. There are 15 residues in the CDR3. The V gene end was trimmed by 6 bases and the J gene end by 4 bases; junction bases not matched to a gene: 9. CDR1 is LNHDA and CDR2 is SQIVND in the germline V gene (reference sequence). CDR3 sequence: CASSSPGQQYNEQFF. In DNA, the CDR3 is TGTGCCAGTAGCTCTCCGGGACAGCAATACAATGAGCAGTTCTTC.

The chain carries TRBV10-3 and TRBJ2-1, with 9 positions matching TRBD2. The CDR3 has 14 residues. V lost 2 bases, J lost 12 bases, and 8 bases stayed unmatched. Germline-derived CDR1 and CDR2 are ENHRY and SYGVKD. CDR3 region: CAISELGPRGGQFF. The CDR3 coding sequence is TGTGCCATCAGTGAGCTAGGCCCGCGGGGGGGGCAGTTCTTC.

This chain joins TRBV19 and TRBJ1-5; a possible D gene is TRBD1 (6 bases). This CDR3 region has 19 residues. Germline values: CDR1 LNHDA, CDR2 SQIVND (reference sequence). V lost 2 bases and J 0 bases, leaving 20 bases between the germline ends. The chain's CDR3 is CASSISGTRWVYSNQPQHF. The CDR3 DNA reads as TGTGCCAGTAGTATAAGCGGGACAAGATGGGTTTATAGCAATCAGCCCCAGCATTTT.

J is TRBJ1-2 and V is TRBV28, with TRBD1 matching 8 bases. Unmatched junction bases numbered 8, after V lost 7 bases and J lost 7 bases. Per the germline V gene, CDR1 is MDHEN and CDR2 is SYDVKM. This CDR3 is built from 13 residues. The CDR3 bases are TGTGCCAGCAACAAGGACAGGGTCCTTGGCTACACCTTC. It translates to CASNKDRVLGYTF.

The V and J genes are TRBV29-1 and TRBJ2-7; tentatively, D is TRBD2 (7 bases). The CDR3 is 12 amino acids. V lost 7 bases, J lost 6 bases, and 16 bases lay in between. The germline V gene has CDR1 SQVTM and CDR2 ANQGSEA. CDR3 amino acids: CSAGGGVTEQYF. The CDR3 bases are TGCAGCGCTGGAGGGGGGGTCACCGAGCAGTACTTC.

The chain combines TRBV10-1 with TRBJ2-3, with TRBD2 as a possible D gene (7 bases). In germline, CDR1 is WNHNN, CDR2 SYGVQD (reference sequence). CDR3 length equals 15 residues. V was pared by 3 bases and J by 2 bases, with 12 bases between. The CDR3 DNA is TGCGCCAGCAGTGACGCGGGGGCCCCCACAGATACGCAGTATTTT. Amino acids: CASSDAGAPTDTQYF.

The CDR3 spells CASSSSTGSYEQYF. The CDR3 DNA is TGTGCCAGCAGCTCCTCGACAGGATCCTACGAGCAGTACTTC. The chain combines TRBV7-2 with TRBJ2-7; D might be TRBD1 (6 bases). CDR1 is SGHTA and CDR2 is FQGNSA in the germline V gene. V shed 4 bases and J shed 1 base, with 11 bases lying between them. The CDR3 is made up of 14 amino acids.

The chain employs TRBV27 and TRBJ1-6, with D perhaps matching TRBD1 (5 bases). The CDR3 consists of 18 residues. CDR1 and CDR2 (germline): MNHEY, SMNVEV (reference sequence). V was shortened by 2 bases and J by 0 bases, with 14 bases between the two germline ends. CDR3 sequence: CASSLGRRQSSYNSPLHF. DNA for the CDR3: TGTGCCAGCAGTTTAGGACGGCGACAGAGCTCCTATAATTCACCCCTCCACTTT.

This clone was found a few times. This chain uses TRBV24-1 with TRBJ1-2; D is undetermined. The CDR3 contains 13 residues. Germline CDR1 is KGHDR and CDR2 is SFDVKD. Trimming took off 1 base at V and 6 bases at J, with 8 bases between the two ends. CDR3 loop: CATSDLDTHGYTF. The CDR3 bases are TGTGCCACCAGTGATTTAGACACCCATGGCTACACCTTC.

The rearrangement joins TRBV30 to TRBJ2-7; TRBD2 is a possible D gene (5 bases). Germline CDR1 reads GTSNPN; CDR2 reads SVGIG (reference sequence). V gave up 1 base and J gave up 7 bases, with 14 bases separating them. CDR3 length: 13 residues. CDR3 sequence reads: CAWSGAARGEQYF. The CDR3 coding sequence is TGTGCCTGGAGTGGCGCAGCTCGGGGAGAGCAGTACTTC.

The genes are TRBV27 and TRBJ1-1; 7 bases line up with TRBD1. The CDR3 contains 14 residues. Germline-derived CDR1 and CDR2 are MNHEY and SMNVEV (reference sequence). Germline trimming cut 8 bases from V and 3 bases from J; bases unmatched to any gene: 9. Here the CDR3 DNA reads TGTGCCAGCCAATTGGGGACAGCCTACACTGAAGCTTTCTTT. Residues: CASQLGTAYTEAFF.

This clone was seen a handful of times. The chain recombines TRBV28 with TRBJ1-5; the match to TRBD1 covers 7 bases. CDR3 length: 15 amino acids. The J segment lost 4 bases and the V segment lost 6 bases, leaving 9 bases of the junction unmatched. Per germline, CDR1 MDHEN and CDR2 SYDVKM. CDR3 residues: CASRINRGWNQPQHF. In DNA form, the CDR3 reads TGTGCCAGCAGGATAAACAGGGGTTGGAATCAGCCCCAGCATTTT.

The CDR3 bases are TGCAGCGGCGGACAGACCAACACTGAAGCTTTCTTT. Protein: CSGGQTNTEAFF. V is TRBV29-1 and J is TRBJ1-1, with D perhaps matching TRBD1 (6 bases). V was clipped by 7 bases and J by 2 bases, with 11 bases between them. Germline-derived CDR1 and CDR2 are SQVTM and ANQGSEA. The CDR3 contains 12 residues. Drawing the rest from reference TRBV29-1 and TRBJ1-1, the complete variable domain is SAVISQKPSRDICQRGTSLTIQCQVDSQVTMMFWYRQQPGQSLTLIATANQGSEATYESGFVIDKFPISRPNLTFSTLTVSNMSPEDSSIYLCSGGQTNTEAFFGQGTRLTVV.

This chain connects TRBV23-1 to TRBJ1-5; maybe TRBD1 (6 bases). TRBV23-1 is annotated as an ORF whose role is uncertain. V lost 0 bases and J 0 bases, leaving 9 bases between the germline ends. This CDR3 is 16 amino acids long. This chain's CDR3 is CASSQSGQYSNQPQHF. The CDR3 region has the DNA TGCGCCAGCAGTCAATCCGGACAGTATAGCAATCAGCCCCAGCATTTT.

This clone was observed a handful of times. The rearrangement joins TRBV25-1 to TRBJ2-3, with a possible D match to TRBD1 (6 bases). CDR3 length: 14 amino acids. The V gene lost 2 bases and the J gene lost 0 bases, with 6 bases spanning the gap. In germline, CDR1 is MGHDK, CDR2 SYGVNS. CDR3 loop: CASSEGQSTDTQYF. In DNA form, the CDR3 reads TGTGCCAGCAGTGAAGGACAGAGCACAGATACGCAGTATTTT.